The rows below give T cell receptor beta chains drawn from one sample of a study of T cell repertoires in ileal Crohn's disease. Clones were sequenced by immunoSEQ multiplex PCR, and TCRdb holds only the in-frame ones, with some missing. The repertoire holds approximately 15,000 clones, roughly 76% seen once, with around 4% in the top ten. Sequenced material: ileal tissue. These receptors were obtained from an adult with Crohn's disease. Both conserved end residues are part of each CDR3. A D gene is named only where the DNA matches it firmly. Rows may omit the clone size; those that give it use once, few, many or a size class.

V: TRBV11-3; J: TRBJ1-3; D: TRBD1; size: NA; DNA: TGTGCCAGCAGCTTAGTTACCGGACAGGGCGTGGGAAACACCATATATTTT; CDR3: CASSLVTGQGVGNTIYF
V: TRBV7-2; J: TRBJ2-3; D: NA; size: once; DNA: TGTGCCAGCAGCTTTTCGGCAGGAGATACGCAGTATTTT; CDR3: CASSFSAGDTQYF
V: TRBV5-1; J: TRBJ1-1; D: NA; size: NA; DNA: TGCGCCAGCATCGAGGACGGTGTCAATACTGAAGCTTTCTTT; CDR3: CASIEDGVNTEAFF
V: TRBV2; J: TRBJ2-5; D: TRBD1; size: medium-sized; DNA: TGTGCCAGCGCAGGGACAGGGGGAGAGACCCAGTACTTC; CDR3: CASAGTGGETQYF
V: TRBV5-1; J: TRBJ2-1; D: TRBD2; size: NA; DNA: TGCGCCAGCAGCTTGAGGGACTGGACTAGCGGGACTTACAATGAGCAGTTCTTC; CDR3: CASSLRDWTSGTYNEQFF
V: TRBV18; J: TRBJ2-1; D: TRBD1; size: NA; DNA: TGTGCCAGCTCACCACCCGGGACAGGGGTTTACAATGAGCAGTTCTTC; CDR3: CASSPPGTGVYNEQFF
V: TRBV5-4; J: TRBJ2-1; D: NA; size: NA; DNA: TGTGCCAGCAGCTTGCCGGGCGGGACCTCCCTCTACAATGAGCAGTTCTTC; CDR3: CASSLPGGTSLYNEQFF
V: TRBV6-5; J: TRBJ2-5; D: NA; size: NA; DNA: TGTGCCAGCCTCGGGTTGCGTCGGGAGACCCAGTACTTC; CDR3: CASLGLRRETQYF
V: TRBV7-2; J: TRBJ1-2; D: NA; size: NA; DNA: TGTGCCAGCAGCTTAGACAGCAATAACTATGGCTACACCTTC; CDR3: CASSLDSNNYGYTF
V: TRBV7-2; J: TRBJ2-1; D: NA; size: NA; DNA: TGTGCCAGCAGCTTAGACCATCTACGGGCGAATGAGCAGTTCTTC; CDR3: CASSLDHLRANEQFF
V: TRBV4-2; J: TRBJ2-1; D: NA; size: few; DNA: TGTGCCAGCAGCCAAGGAACAGGGCGCAATGAGCAGTTCTTC; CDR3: CASSQGTGRNEQFF
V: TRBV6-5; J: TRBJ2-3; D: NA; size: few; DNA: TGTGCCAGCAGTTACCAGGACCGAAACACAGATACGCAGTATTTT; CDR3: CASSYQDRNTDTQYF
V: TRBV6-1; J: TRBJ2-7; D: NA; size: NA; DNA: TGTGCCAGCAGGGACCCGGGAACCTCCTACGAGCAGTACTTC; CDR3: CASRDPGTSYEQYF
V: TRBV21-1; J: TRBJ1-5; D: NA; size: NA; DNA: TGTGCCAGCAGCAACACTAATCAGGGGGCTGAGCCCCAGCATTTT; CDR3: CASSNTNQGAEPQHF
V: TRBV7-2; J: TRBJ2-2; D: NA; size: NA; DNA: TGTGCCAGCAGCTTATTACTCGGGGAGCTGTTTTTT; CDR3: CASSLLLGELFF
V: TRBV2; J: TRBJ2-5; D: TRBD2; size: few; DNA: TGTGCCAGCAGTCCTCCCAGACTAGCGGGAGGGTGGAAGACCCAGTACTTC; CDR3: CASSPPRLAGGWKTQYF
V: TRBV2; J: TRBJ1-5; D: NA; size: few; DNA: TGTGCCAGCAGTGGGGTCGGCGGGGCCCAGCATTTT; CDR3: CASSGVGGAQHF
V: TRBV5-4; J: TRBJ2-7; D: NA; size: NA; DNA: TGTGCCAGCAGCTTGGGGCAGTCCCTCGGGAACGAGCAGTACTTC; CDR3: CASSLGQSLGNEQYF
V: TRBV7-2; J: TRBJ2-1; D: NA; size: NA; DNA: TGTGCCAGCAGCACGGACTTCCGAGCCAATGAGCAGTTCTTC; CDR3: CASSTDFRANEQFF
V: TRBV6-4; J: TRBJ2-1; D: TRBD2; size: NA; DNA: TGTGCCAGCAGTGACGGGGGGGCCTACAATGAGCAGTTCTTC; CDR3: CASSDGGAYNEQFF
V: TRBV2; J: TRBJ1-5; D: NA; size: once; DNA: TGTGCCAGCGAGACCCCCCAGGGAGGTACAAATTCCCAGCCCCAGCATTTT; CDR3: CASETPQGGTNSQPQHF
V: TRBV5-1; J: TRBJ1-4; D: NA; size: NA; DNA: TGCGCCAGCAGCCCTACAGCAACTAATGAAAAACTGTTTTTT; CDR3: CASSPTATNEKLFF
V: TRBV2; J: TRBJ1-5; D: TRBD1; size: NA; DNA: TGTGCCAGCACCGGGACAGACCCCAATCAGCCCCAGCATTTT; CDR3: CASTGTDPNQPQHF